The 20 T cell receptor beta chains presented below share a single source sample, sequenced in a study (dated by TCRdb to about 2015). Libraries were constructed by 5' RACE. The listed sequencing device is Illumina MiSeq. The public reads were run again by TCRdb, first through fastp at Q25 and then through MiXCR, and only productive beta chains were kept. Rows matching on CDR3 protein sequence are summarized as one entry with the most common DNA and genes. This sample lists roughly 69,000 distinct CDR3 sequences; 22% were detected once. Of the sample, 2.5% to 3.5% falls within the top ten clones. Material for sequencing was memory CD4+ T cells sorted from a lymph node. Taken with the paper, the label for cell subset or site translates to: memory CD4+ T cells, CD4+CD45RO+CD25-. The source of these receptors is a female donor with breast cancer.

The chain couples TRBV20-1 to TRBJ2-2, with TRBD2 matching 10 bases. Germline CDR1 and CDR2: DFQATT and SNEGSKA (reference sequence). With V trimmed by 3 bases and J by 1 base, 5 bases remained unmatched. CDR3 length: 16 amino acids. The CDR3, as DNA: TGCAGTGCTAGGGGTCCTAGCGGGAGGAACACCGGGGAGCTGTTTTTT. This sequence encodes CSARGPSGRNTGELFF.

This clonotype has just a few counts. The V and J genes are TRBV6-1 and TRBJ1-1; 10 nucleotides match TRBD1. The CDR3 loop spans 15 amino acids. V was clipped by 7 bases and J by 5 bases; unmatched bases: 10. The V gene's germline CDR1 is MNHNS and CDR2 SASEGT. CDR3 loop: CASTTLGTGVTEAFF. Here the CDR3 DNA reads TGTGCCAGCACCACCCTCGGGACAGGGGTGACTGAAGCTTTCTTT.

Comment on this clonotype: This sequence may be a read error, since a much larger clone differs from it by one base. V and J are TRBV6-2 or TRBV6-3 and TRBJ1-1; unclear D gene. Per the germline V gene, CDR1 is MNHEY and CDR2 is SVGEGT. CDR3 length: 12 amino acids. V gave up 2 bases and J gave up 4 bases, with 5 bases separating them. The CDR3 reads CASSYGSTEAFF. DNA of the CDR3: TGTGCCAGCAGTTACGGGAGCACTGAAGCTTTCTTT.

This clonotype was detected many times. The chain combines TRBV28 with TRBJ2-6; 9 bases line up with TRBD1. CDR3 size: 16 residues. Losses at the gene ends were 7 bases for V and 1 base for J; bases not matched to a gene: 5. CDR1 is MDHEN, CDR2 SYDVKM, per germline. The CDR3 nucleotides read TGTGCCAGCACCAGACAGGGGGGATCTGGGGCCAACGTCCTGACTTTC. It is translated as CASTRQGGSGANVLTF.

The V and J genes are TRBV7-9 and TRBJ2-7; D not certain. The ends were cut back, 5 bases at V and 2 bases at J, with 16 bases in the middle. Germline CDR1 is SEHNR and CDR2 is FQNEAQ (reference sequence). There are 15 residues in the CDR3. For the CDR3, the DNA is TGTGCCAGCAGCCCGACGAGGACGACTGCCTACGAGCAGTACTTC. Translation gives CASSPTRTTAYEQYF.

V and J are TRBV6-5 and TRBJ2-1, with a possible D match to TRBD2 (5 bases). CDR1 and CDR2 from the germline V gene are MNHEY and SVGAGI. The CDR3 is 15 residues long. V gave up 10 bases and J gave up 5 bases, with 21 bases separating them. The CDR3 bases are TGTGCCACCAGGCCTCGGACTCTTCCGAACAATGAGCAGTTCTTC. Amino acid sequence: CATRPRTLPNNEQFF.

The J gene is TRBJ1-3, the V gene TRBV6-6; TRBD1 might be the D (6 bases). The CDR3 consists of 18 residues. The V gene's germline CDR1 is MNHNY and CDR2 SVGAGI (reference sequence). Trimming pared 2 bases from V and 0 bases from J, leaving 17 bases between. This CDR3 is CASSYPDGQSFSGNTIYF. CDR3 DNA sequence: TGTGCCAGCAGTTACCCCGATGGACAGTCGTTCTCTGGAAACACCATATATTTT.

Turning to this clonotype: This could be a read error, since a much larger clone is one nucleotide away. The J gene is TRBJ1-1, the V gene TRBV20-1; weak D call: TRBD1 (6 bases). The CDR3 sequence is 12 residues long. The V gene's germline CDR1 is DFQATT and CDR2 SNEGSKA (reference sequence). DNA for the CDR3: TGCAGTGCCCCGAGGGGGAACACTGAAGCTTGCTTT. This codes for CSAPRGNTEACF.

This clonotype was seen only a few times. The chain uses TRBV6-5 and TRBJ1-4; 9 bases are a match to TRBD1. J gave up 10 bases and V 4 bases, and 7 bases lay outside the gene matches. The CDR3 is made up of 14 amino acids. CDR1 is MNHEY and CDR2 is SVGAGI in the germline V gene. The CDR3 nucleotides are TGTGCCAGCAGTTCGGACAGGGGATCGGCAAAACTGTTTTTT. Translating it yields CASSSDRGSAKLFF.

This clonotype was seen only a few times. This chain uses TRBV18 with TRBJ1-5; no clear D. The length of the CDR3 is 13 residues. Germline V gene data show CDR1 as KGHSH and CDR2 as LQKENI. Trimming pared 3 bases from V and 3 bases from J, leaving 6 bases between. CDR3 sequence reads: CASSPGDNQPQHF. The CDR3 bases are TGTGCCAGCTCACCCGGAGACAATCAGCCCCAGCATTTT.

This sequence joins TRBV6-1 and TRBJ1-1; D not certain. This CDR3 has 13 residues. In germline, CDR1 is MNHNS, CDR2 SASEGT. Trimming took off 1 base at V and 7 bases at J, with 10 bases between the two ends. The CDR3 DNA is TGTGCCAGCAGTGAAGAATTGAAAATTGAAGCTTTCTTT. Translated: CASSEELKIEAFF.

A note on this clonotype: Possible read error: a much larger clone is one base away. V is TRBV7-2 and J is TRBJ2-2; 10 nucleotides align to TRBD2. CDR1 is SGHTA, CDR2 FQGNSA, per germline. With V trimmed by 5 bases and J by 8 bases, 5 bases remained unmatched. CDR3 length equals 14 residues. CDR3 residues: CASSVASGSGELFF. The CDR3 DNA follows: TGTGCCAGCAGCGTGGCTAGCGGGAGTGGGGAGCTGTTTTTT.

This clonotype was seen ten or more times. The J gene is TRBJ1-5, the V gene TRBV29-1; possible D gene TRBD1, 5 bases. Deletions cut 4 bases from V and 3 bases from J, with 7 bases between. CDR3 length: 12 amino acids. Germline V gives CDR1 SQVTM, CDR2 ANQGSEA. CDR3 sequence (DNA): TGCAGCGTTGGACAGTTCAATCAGCCCCAGCATTTT. Amino acid sequence: CSVGQFNQPQHF.

This clonotype showed up many times. J is TRBJ1-2 and V is TRBV7-9, with TRBD1 as a possible D gene (5 bases). The germline CDR1 and CDR2 sequences are SEHNR and FQNEAQ (reference sequence). Trimming removed 5 bases from V and 8 bases from J, with 12 bases in between. There are 12 residues in the CDR3. This CDR3 is CASSPQTVGYTF. CDR3 coding DNA: TGTGCCAGCAGCCCCCAGACAGTAGGCTACACCTTC.

Comment on this clonotype: Here the CDR3 omits its conserved ending phenylalanine or tryptophan, so a read error is the likely source. The V and J genes are TRBV5-1 and TRBJ2-1, with TRBD2 matching 9 bases. The V segment lost 3 bases and the J segment 3 bases; nucleotides outside the gene matches: 4. The germline V gene has CDR1 SGHRS and CDR2 YFSETQ. CDR3 length: 15 residues. Here the CDR3 reads CASSSQAGGYNEQFS. DNA for the CDR3: TGCGCCAGCAGCTCCCAAGCGGGAGGCTACAATGAGCAGTTCTCC.

The chain joins TRBV7-2 to TRBJ2-2; D may be TRBD1 (6 bases). V was pared by 4 bases and J by 1 base, with 7 bases between. CDR1 is SGHTA, CDR2 FQGNSA, per germline. The CDR3 spans 14 residues. CDR3 DNA sequence: TGTGCCAGCAGCTCGACAGGGAACACCGGGGAGCTGTTTTTT. Residues: CASSSTGNTGELFF.

This clonotype was detected ten times or more. V is TRBV6-5 and J is TRBJ1-2; 8 bases fit TRBD1. Trimming cost V 2 bases and J 8 bases; bases outside gene matches: 4. The germline CDR1 and CDR2 sequences are MNHEY and SVGAGI. The CDR3 has 13 residues. CDR3 DNA: TGTGCCAGCAGTTACGGACAGGGAGCGGGCTACACCTTC. As protein: CASSYGQGAGYTF.

This clonotype was seen a few times. CDR3 sequence reads: CASSVKSGDTQYF. The CDR3 DNA is TGTGCCAGCAGCGTAAAAAGTGGGGATACGCAGTATTTT. V is TRBV9 and J is TRBJ2-3; no definite D call. The CDR3 spans 13 residues. V was cut by 1 base and J by 6 bases, with 9 bases left in between. Germline CDR1 and CDR2: SGDLS and YYNGEE. Filled out from reference TRBV9 and TRBJ2-3, the complete variable domain reads DSGVTQTPKHLITATGQRVTLRCSPRSGDLSVYWYQQSLDQGLQFLIQYYNGEERAKGNILERFSAQQFPDLHSELNLSSLELGDSALYFCASSVKSGDTQYFGPGTRLTVL.

The rearrangement links TRBV4-1 to TRBJ2-1; 11 nucleotides align to TRBD1. This CDR3 contains 16 residues. V was clipped by 0 bases and J by 3 bases; unmatched bases: 1. In germline, CDR1 is MGHRA, CDR2 YSYEKL. CDR3 DNA: TGCGCCAGCAGCCAAGAGGGGACAGGGGGCTACAATGAGCAGTTCTTC. It encodes CASSQEGTGGYNEQFF.

The V call is TRBV6-1, the J call TRBJ2-2, with D perhaps TRBD1 (6 bases). Germline loops: CDR1 MNHNS, CDR2 SASEGT. CDR3 length: 14 amino acids. Trimming removed 5 bases at V and 4 bases at J, with 11 bases between. CDR3 sequence (DNA): TGTGCCAGCAGTTACGGGACAAGCACCGGGGAGCTGTTTTTT. Amino acid sequence: CASSYGTSTGELFF.